The clone carrying this T cell receptor (beta chain) was counted at least ten times. This CDR3 is built from 16 residues. V dropped 3 bases and J dropped 2; count of bases not matched to a gene: 7. From germline, CDR1 is SNHLY and CDR2 FYNNEI. TCR beta CDR3 regions were amplified from RNA transcripts. RT-PCR with HTBI primers came first, then second-round multiplex PCR. TCRdb re-called the multiplex PCR reads with MiXCR, one entry per CDR3 protein. Of 900,000 to 1,200,000 distinct CDR3 sequences in the sample, roughly 35% were seen once. The diagnosis was founded upon clinical symptoms, serum thyroxine, TRAb, thyroid ultrasound and orbital computed tomography. These data are taken from a study of Graves' ophthalmopathy and Graves' hyperthyroidism.

The TCR sequence derives from an adult man with Graves' hyperthyroidism. This chain links TRBV2 with TRBJ2-7; 10 bases fit TRBD2. The sample was peripheral blood or thyroid tissue (not recorded which). The CDR3 here is CASSDVAGGDTYEQYF. The CDR3 region has the DNA TGTGCCAGCAGTGATGTAGCGGGGGGCGATACCTACGAGCAGTACTTC.